These 19 T cell receptor beta chains were all obtained from the same sample, sequenced in a study of T cell clonotyping in hematopoietic cell transplantation. Profiled with immunoSEQ multiplex PCR; TCRdb holds only in-frame clones, not every one. The sample carries 45,000 or so clones, approximately 80% recorded once. Indicated time point: recipient sample about 28 days before transplant, after cytoreduction. Sequenced here: peripheral blood mononuclear cells, sampled before stem cell transplant. These receptor sequences come from a man aged 55 to 70 with myelodysplastic syndrome. Some clones in this sample may be carry-over from other donors' samples.

The genes are TRBV27 and TRBJ1-5, with TRBD1 matching 7 bases. V dropped 5 bases and J dropped 7; count of bases not matched to a gene: 11. Germline-derived CDR1 and CDR2 are MNHEY and SMNVEV (reference sequence). This CDR3 has 15 residues. This CDR3 reads CASSLGTAGNQPQHF. CDR3 DNA: TGTGCCAGCAGTCTTGGGACAGCGGGGAACCAGCCCCAGCATTTT.

The chain has TRBV28 and TRBJ2-7; D gene ambiguous. Trimming took 2 bases from V and 2 from J, leaving 13 bases between them. The CDR3 consists of 15 residues. In germline, CDR1 is MDHEN, CDR2 SYDVKM. CDR3 DNA: TGTGCCAGCAGTTTAATGCTAACCCTCCCCTACGAGCAGTACTTC. It specifies CASSLMLTLPYEQYF.

The V and J genes are TRBV5-4 and TRBJ2-5; TRBD2 matches 8 bases. V was pared by 1 base and J by 4 bases, with 12 bases of the junction left unmatched. This CDR3 contains 17 residues. The germline V gene has CDR1 SGHNT and CDR2 YYREEE (reference sequence). CDR3 DNA: TGTGCCAGCAGCTTGTTTCATGGGACTAGGGGTGTAGAGACCCAGTACTTC. Encoded protein: CASSLFHGTRGVETQYF. Full variable domain (rest looked up from reference TRBV5-4 and TRBJ2-5): ETGVTQSPTHLIKTRGQQVTLRCSSQSGHNTVSWYQQALGQGPQFIFQYYREEENGRGNFPPRFSGLQFPNYSSELNVNALELDDSALYLCASSLFHGTRGVETQYFGPGTRLLVL.

The table lists this clone with a count of one. The J gene is TRBJ1-5, the V gene TRBV28, with D uncertain. The CDR3 sequence is 17 residues long. V lost 5 bases and J 1 base, leaving 18 bases between the germline ends. From germline, CDR1 is MDHEN and CDR2 SYDVKM. CDR3 in DNA: TGTGCCAGCAGTCCCTCGAGGCAGGCGAGAAGCAATCAGCCCCAGCATTTT. Translation gives CASSPSRQARSNQPQHF.

This clone came up a few times. Other DNA sequences of this sample code for an identical CDR3. The chain is built from TRBV2 and TRBJ1-5; D ambiguous. Germline lookup yields CDR1 SNHLY and CDR2 FYNNEI. This CDR3 is built from 15 residues. Trimming stripped 2 bases from V and 4 bases from J, with 12 bases between. The CDR3 is CASSERAGENQPQHF. CDR3 DNA sequence: TGTGCCAGCAGTGAAAGGGCAGGCGAAAATCAGCCCCAGCATTTT.

This clone has a handful of counts. The gene calls are TRBV19 and TRBJ1-2, with 12 bases that match TRBD1. Trimming took 4 bases from V and 5 from J; bases not matched to a gene: 8. The germline V gene has CDR1 LNHDA and CDR2 SQIVND (reference sequence). The CDR3 covers 16 residues. This CDR3 reads CASSRGQGASGYGYTF. In DNA, the CDR3 is TGTGCCAGTAGTAGGGGACAGGGGGCGTCCGGGTATGGCTACACCTTC. The whole variable domain, filled in from reference TRBV19 and TRBJ1-2, reads DGGITQSPKYLFRKEGQNVTLSCEQNLNHDAMYWYRQDPGQGLRLIYYSQIVNDFQKGDIAEGYSVSREKKESFPLTVTSAQKNPTAFYLCASSRGQGASGYGYTFGSGTRLTVV.

This clone was seen a few times. The chain has TRBV7-6 and TRBJ2-5; D assignment may be TRBD1 or TRBD2 (5 bases each). Trimming stripped 1 base from V and 5 bases from J, with 11 bases between. The length of the CDR3 is 14 residues. CDR1 and CDR2 (germline): SGHVS, FNYEAQ. CDR3 amino acids: CASSLGRGGETQYF. As DNA, the CDR3 is TGTGCCAGCAGCTTAGGTCGGGGCGGTGAGACCCAGTACTTC.

The chain uses TRBV2 and TRBJ1-2, with D maybe TRBD1 (5 bases). The germline V gene has CDR1 SNHLY and CDR2 FYNNEI. The CDR3 runs to 16 residues. Trimming removed 4 bases at V and 4 bases at J, with 19 bases between. The CDR3 is CASSARRRGESYGYTF. CDR3 in DNA: TGTGCCAGCAGTGCCCGACGACGGGGGGAAAGCTATGGCTACACCTTC.

V usage is TRBV7-8 and J usage is TRBJ1-2, with D hard to call. Germline CDR1 is SGHVS and CDR2 is FQNEAQ. Trimming took 0 bases from V and 2 from J, leaving 10 bases between them. CDR3 length: 15 amino acids. The CDR3 DNA is TGTGCCAGCAGCTTAGCGAGGACGGTGAACTATGGCTACACCTTC. It codes for CASSLARTVNYGYTF. Drawing the rest from reference TRBV7-8 and TRBJ1-2, the complete variable domain is GAGVSQSPRYKVAKRGQDVALRCDPISGHVSLFWYQQALGQGPEFLTYFQNEAQLDKSGLPSDRFFAERPEGSVSTLKIQRTQQEDSAVYLCASSLARTVNYGYTFGSGTRLTVV.

The chain is built from TRBV9 and TRBJ2-7, with 10 bases matching TRBD2. V was clipped by 5 bases and J by 2 bases; unmatched bases: 16. The CDR3 has 18 residues. In germline, CDR1 is SGDLS, CDR2 YYNGEE. The chain's CDR3 is CASSPGLAAGPGTYEQYF. The CDR3 DNA sequence: TGTGCCAGCAGTCCCGGACTAGCGGCGGGTCCGGGCACCTACGAGCAGTACTTC.

This clone came up once. The chain has TRBV27 and TRBJ2-7, with D perhaps matching TRBD1 or TRBD2 (5 bases each). The V end lost 0 bases, the J end lost 2 bases, and 17 bases lay between the germline ends. This CDR3 contains 17 residues. In germline, CDR1 is MNHEY, CDR2 SMNVEV (reference sequence). CDR3 in amino acids: CASSLSRFRDRTYEQYF. The DNA of the CDR3 is TGTGCCAGCAGTTTATCCCGGTTCAGGGACCGTACCTACGAGCAGTACTTC.

The chain couples TRBV7-2 to TRBJ2-2, with D perhaps being TRBD1 or TRBD2 (5 bases each). CDR3 size: 16 residues. Germline CDR1 and CDR2: SGHTA and FQGNSA. V dropped 1 base and J dropped 0 bases, with 9 bases sitting between them. The CDR3, as DNA: TGTGCCAGCAGCTTAGTTGGGGGTGCGAACACCGGGGAGCTGTTTTTT. It specifies CASSLVGGANTGELFF.

This chain uses TRBV7-9 with TRBJ1-3, with a possible D match to TRBD1 (5 bases). Looked up from germline, CDR1 is SEHNR and CDR2 is FQNEAQ (reference sequence). The CDR3 runs 14 residues. V lost 3 bases and J 8 bases, leaving 14 bases between the germline ends. The CDR3 nucleotides read TGTGCCAGCAGCTTCCGGCGCAGGGAGGACACCATATATTTT. Amino acids: CASSFRRREDTIYF.

This clone was observed a single time. V is TRBV28 and J is TRBJ1-5; no definite D call. The CDR3 loop spans 14 amino acids. Looked up from germline, CDR1 is MDHEN and CDR2 is SYDVKM. V was shortened by 5 bases and J by 7 bases, with 15 bases between the two germline ends. The CDR3: CASSAALGRQPQHF. In DNA, the CDR3 is TGTGCCAGCAGTGCCGCGTTGGGGAGACAGCCCCAGCATTTT.

The chain uses TRBV19 and TRBJ2-7, with D hard to call. V was cut by 9 bases and J by 3 bases, with 9 bases left in between. Per germline, CDR1 LNHDA and CDR2 SQIVND (reference sequence). The CDR3 is 11 amino acids. The CDR3 DNA follows: TGTGCCAGCGTAAAGGGCTACGAGCAGTACTTC. It yields the protein CASVKGYEQYF.

The chain combines TRBV19 with TRBJ1-5; D unresolved. Per the germline V gene, CDR1 is LNHDA and CDR2 is SQIVND (reference sequence). The germline V and J ends were trimmed by 5 bases and 6 bases, with 11 bases remaining between them. This CDR3 is 13 amino acids long. The CDR3 sequence: CASSGTAVQPQHF. In DNA form, the CDR3 reads TGTGCCAGTAGTGGAACAGCGGTTCAGCCCCAGCATTTT. Full variable domain (remainder filled in from reference TRBV19 and TRBJ1-5): DGGITQSPKYLFRKEGQNVTLSCEQNLNHDAMYWYRQDPGQGLRLIYYSQIVNDFQKGDIAEGYSVSREKKESFPLTVTSAQKNPTAFYLCASSGTAVQPQHFGDGTRLSIL.

The chain combines TRBV7-2 with TRBJ2-7, with TRBD2 as a possible D gene (6 bases). The CDR3 is 13 amino acids. Germline V lookup: CDR1 SGHTA, CDR2 FQGNSA. V gave up 3 bases and J gave up 6 bases, with 12 bases separating them. The CDR3 protein is CASSFIGGFEQYF. In DNA, the CDR3 is TGTGCCAGCAGCTTTATCGGGGGATTCGAGCAGTACTTC.

The genes are TRBV18 and TRBJ2-7; D gene ambiguous. Germline V lookup: CDR1 KGHSH, CDR2 LQKENI. The ends were cut back, 2 bases at V and 3 bases at J, with 5 bases in the middle. The CDR3 runs to 12 residues. The CDR3 reads CASSPDHYEQYF. For the CDR3, the DNA is TGTGCCAGCTCACCAGACCACTACGAGCAGTACTTC.

The chain employs TRBV11-3 and TRBJ2-7, with 8 nucleotides matching TRBD1. CDR1 is SGHNT, CDR2 YENEEA, per germline. Unmatched junction bases numbered 5, after V lost 1 base and J lost 3 bases. There are 15 residues in the CDR3. The CDR3 bases are TGTGCCAGCAGCTTAGGGGGACAGGAAGGCTACGAGCAGTACTTC. It is translated as CASSLGGQEGYEQYF.